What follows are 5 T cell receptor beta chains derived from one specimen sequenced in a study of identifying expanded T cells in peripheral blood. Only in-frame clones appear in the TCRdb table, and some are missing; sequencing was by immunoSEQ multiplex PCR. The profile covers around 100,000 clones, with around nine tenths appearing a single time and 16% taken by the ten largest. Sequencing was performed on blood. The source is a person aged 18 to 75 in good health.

The DNA of the CDR3 is TGTGCCAGCAGCTTGAATTTTTGGATTCCCAGCCAAGAGACCCAGTACTTC. Encoded protein: CASSLNFWIPSQETQYF. The chain links TRBV7-2 to TRBJ2-5; D not resolved. Trimming stripped 3 bases from V and 1 base from J, with 18 bases between. CDR1 is SGHTA, CDR2 FQGNSA, per germline. The length of the CDR3 is 17 residues.

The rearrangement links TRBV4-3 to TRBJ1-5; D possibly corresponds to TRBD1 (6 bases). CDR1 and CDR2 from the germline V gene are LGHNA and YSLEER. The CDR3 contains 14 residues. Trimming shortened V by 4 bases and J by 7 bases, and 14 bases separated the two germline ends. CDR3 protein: CASSRNRARQPQHF. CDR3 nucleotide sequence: TGCGCCAGCAGCCGGAACAGGGCCCGGCAGCCCCAGCATTTT.

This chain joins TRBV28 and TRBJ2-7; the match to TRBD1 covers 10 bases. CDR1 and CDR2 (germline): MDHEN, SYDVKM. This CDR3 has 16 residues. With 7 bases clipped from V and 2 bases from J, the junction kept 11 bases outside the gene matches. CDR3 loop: CASKLSGQGTTYEQYF. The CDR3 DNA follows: TGTGCCAGCAAACTGTCGGGACAGGGGACCACCTACGAGCAGTACTTC.

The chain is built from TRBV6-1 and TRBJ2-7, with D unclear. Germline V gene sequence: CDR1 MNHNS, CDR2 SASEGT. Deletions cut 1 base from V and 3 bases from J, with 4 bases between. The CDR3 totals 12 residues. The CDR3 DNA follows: TGTGCCAGCAGTGAAGGGAGCTACGAGCAGTACTTC. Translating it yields CASSEGSYEQYF.

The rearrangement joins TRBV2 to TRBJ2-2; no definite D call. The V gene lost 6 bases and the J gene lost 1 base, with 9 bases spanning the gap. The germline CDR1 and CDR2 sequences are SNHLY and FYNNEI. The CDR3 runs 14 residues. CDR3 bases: TGTGCCAGCAGGCTTGCAGGGAACACCGGGGAGCTGTTTTTT. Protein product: CASRLAGNTGELFF.